Listed below are T cell receptor beta chains from one sample, sequenced in a study of control samples from healthy donors and cancer patients. Profiling relied on immunoSEQ multiplex PCR, and the TCRdb table lists in-frame clones only, not all of them. The top ten clones hold approximately 6.1% of a sample with 150,000 to 180,000 clones, about 94% of them seen once. Material: blood. The receptors were gathered from a man in his forties in good health. CDR3s include the opening cysteine and the closing phenylalanine or tryptophan. D genes are given only for firm matches. Clone size is shown for a subset of rows, as once, few, many or a class of expanded clone.

d_gene: NA; abundance: NA; j_gene: TRBJ2-3; v_gene: TRBV18; CDR3aa: CASSPPDSASTDTQYF; CDR3nt: TGTGCCAGCTCACCTCCGGACTCAGCTAGCACAGATACGCAGTATTTT
d_gene: NA; abundance: NA; j_gene: TRBJ2-7; v_gene: TRBV28; CDR3aa: CASRPDTGRSYEQYF; CDR3nt: TGTGCCAGCAGACCCGACACCGGCAGGTCCTACGAGCAGTACTTC
d_gene: NA; abundance: NA; j_gene: TRBJ2-2; v_gene: TRBV21-1; CDR3aa: CASRKKVRTGGPGELFF; CDR3nt: TGTGCCAGCAGGAAAAAGGTAAGGACAGGGGGACCCGGGGAGCTGTTTTTT
d_gene: TRBD1; abundance: NA; j_gene: TRBJ2-1; v_gene: TRBV27; CDR3aa: CASSLRQGALNEQFF; CDR3nt: TGTGCCAGCAGTTTGAGACAGGGGGCTCTCAATGAGCAGTTCTTC
d_gene: NA; abundance: NA; j_gene: TRBJ1-2; v_gene: TRBV19; CDR3aa: CASRGGEAEANYGYTF; CDR3nt: TGTGCCAGTAGGGGGGGAGAGGCGGAAGCTAACTATGGCTACACCTTC
d_gene: NA; abundance: NA; j_gene: TRBJ1-5; v_gene: TRBV15; CDR3aa: CATSRDAGPRIQPQHF; CDR3nt: TGTGCCACCAGCAGAGATGCGGGGCCGAGAATCCAGCCCCAGCATTTT
d_gene: TRBD1; abundance: NA; j_gene: TRBJ2-5; v_gene: TRBV30; CDR3aa: CAWIPGQGGETQYF; CDR3nt: TGTGCCTGGATCCCGGGACAGGGAGGAGAGACCCAGTACTTC
d_gene: NA; abundance: NA; j_gene: TRBJ2-1; v_gene: TRBV5-1; CDR3aa: CASSLAEGRREFF; CDR3nt: TGCGCCAGCAGCTTGGCCGAGGGACGCCGGGAGTTCTTC
d_gene: NA; abundance: NA; j_gene: TRBJ1-6; v_gene: TRBV19; CDR3aa: CASHLGGNSPLHF; CDR3nt: TGTGCCAGCCACTTGGGGGGGAATTCACCCCTCCACTTT
d_gene: NA; abundance: NA; j_gene: TRBJ1-3; v_gene: TRBV7-2; CDR3aa: CASSLGPLSGNTIYF; CDR3nt: TGTGCCAGCAGCTTAGGACCCTTATCTGGAAACACCATATATTTT
d_gene: NA; abundance: NA; j_gene: TRBJ2-2; v_gene: TRBV19; CDR3aa: CASRGRGTLTGELFF; CDR3nt: TGTGCCAGTAGAGGGAGGGGGACTCTCACCGGGGAGCTGTTTTTT
d_gene: NA; abundance: NA; j_gene: TRBJ1-1; v_gene: TRBV29-1; CDR3aa: CSVENRKGLNTEAFF; CDR3nt: TGCAGCGTTGAAAATCGAAAGGGTTTGAACACTGAAGCTTTCTTT
d_gene: TRBD1; abundance: NA; j_gene: TRBJ1-5; v_gene: TRBV28; CDR3aa: CASSVYGRGFQPQHF; CDR3nt: TGTGCCAGCAGTGTATACGGCAGGGGGTTTCAGCCCCAGCATTTT
d_gene: TRBD1; abundance: NA; j_gene: TRBJ1-2; v_gene: TRBV5-1; CDR3aa: CASTWVGGDYGYTF; CDR3nt: TGCGCCAGCACCTGGGTAGGGGGCGACTATGGCTACACCTTC
d_gene: TRBD1; abundance: few; j_gene: TRBJ1-4; v_gene: TRBV7-2; CDR3aa: CASSFLGQGREKLFF; CDR3nt: TGTGCCAGCAGCTTTCTCGGACAGGGACGTGAAAAACTGTTTTTT
d_gene: NA; abundance: NA; j_gene: TRBJ1-2; v_gene: TRBV30; CDR3aa: CAFLSGGGYTF; CDR3nt: TGTGCCTTCCTCAGTGGGGGTGGCTACACCTTC
d_gene: NA; abundance: NA; j_gene: TRBJ1-4; v_gene: TRBV5-1; CDR3aa: CASSHDSNEKLFF; CDR3nt: TGCGCCAGCAGCCACGACAGCAATGAAAAACTGTTTTTT
d_gene: NA; abundance: NA; j_gene: TRBJ1-5; v_gene: TRBV28; CDR3aa: CASSLSRNQPQHF; CDR3nt: TGTGCCAGCAGTTTAAGTAGGAATCAGCCCCAGCATTTT
d_gene: NA; abundance: NA; j_gene: TRBJ2-1; v_gene: TRBV6-5; CDR3aa: CASSATQGNEQFF; CDR3nt: TGTGCCAGCAGCGCGACACAGGGCAATGAGCAGTTCTTC
d_gene: NA; abundance: once; j_gene: TRBJ2-7; v_gene: TRBV5-1; CDR3aa: CASTPGSTYEQYF; CDR3nt: TGCGCCAGCACCCCTGGATCCACCTACGAGCAGTACTTC
d_gene: TRBD1; abundance: NA; j_gene: TRBJ2-7; v_gene: TRBV5-1; CDR3aa: CASTPLQGAYEQYF; CDR3nt: TGCGCCAGCACCCCACTCCAGGGGGCCTACGAGCAGTACTTC
d_gene: TRBD1; abundance: NA; j_gene: TRBJ1-6; v_gene: TRBV7-8; CDR3aa: CASSRRGQGIDSPLHF; CDR3nt: TGTGCCAGCAGCCGCAGAGGACAGGGGATCGATTCACCCCTCCACTTT
d_gene: NA; abundance: NA; j_gene: TRBJ1-2; v_gene: TRBV14; CDR3aa: CASSQAPNYGYTF; CDR3nt: TGTGCCAGCAGCCAAGCCCCTAACTATGGCTACACCTTC
d_gene: NA; abundance: NA; j_gene: TRBJ1-1; v_gene: TRBV5-1; CDR3aa: CASNPYRDGKAFF; CDR3nt: TGCGCCAGCAACCCCTACCGGGACGGCAAAGCTTTCTTT
d_gene: NA; abundance: NA; j_gene: TRBJ1-3; v_gene: TRBV6-5; CDR3aa: CASSPGTSGNTIYF; CDR3nt: TGTGCCAGCAGCCCCGGGACTTCGGGAAACACCATATATTTT
d_gene: NA; abundance: NA; j_gene: TRBJ1-5; v_gene: TRBV12-3/TRBV12-4; CDR3aa: CASSSSINQPQHF; CDR3nt: TGTGCCAGCAGTTCCTCTATTAATCAGCCCCAGCATTTT
d_gene: NA; abundance: NA; j_gene: TRBJ1-1; v_gene: TRBV18; CDR3aa: CASSLNTGLNTEAFF; CDR3nt: TGTGCCAGCTCACTAAATACAGGACTGAACACTGAAGCTTTCTTT
d_gene: NA; abundance: NA; j_gene: TRBJ2-3; v_gene: TRBV11-1; CDR3aa: CASSFNSRRGDTQYF; CDR3nt: TGTGCCAGCAGCTTCAACAGTCGTCGGGGAGATACGCAGTATTTT
d_gene: NA; abundance: NA; j_gene: TRBJ2-1; v_gene: TRBV2; CDR3aa: CASNHQGGPNNEQFF; CDR3nt: TGTGCCAGCAATCATCAGGGGGGGCCGAACAATGAGCAGTTCTTC
d_gene: NA; abundance: once; j_gene: TRBJ1-3; v_gene: TRBV5-1; CDR3aa: CASSPGPTTSGNTIYF; CDR3nt: TGCGCCAGCAGCCCTGGGCCAACTACCTCTGGAAACACCATATATTTT
d_gene: TRBD1; abundance: NA; j_gene: TRBJ1-2; v_gene: TRBV28; CDR3aa: CASRQGFYGYTF; CDR3nt: TGTGCCAGCAGACAGGGGTTCTATGGCTACACCTTC
d_gene: TRBD1; abundance: NA; j_gene: TRBJ1-3; v_gene: TRBV12-5; CDR3aa: CASRGAGQGFRSSGNTIYF; CDR3nt: TGTGCTAGTCGGGGGGCGGGACAGGGGTTCCGGAGCTCTGGAAACACCATATATTTT
d_gene: NA; abundance: NA; j_gene: TRBJ1-6; v_gene: TRBV28; CDR3aa: CASSSAGIRNSPLHF; CDR3nt: TGTGCCAGCAGTTCAGCAGGGATTCGTAATTCACCCCTCCACTTT
d_gene: TRBD1; abundance: NA; j_gene: TRBJ1-2; v_gene: TRBV9; CDR3aa: CASSVFSGGDYGYTF; CDR3nt: TGTGCCAGCAGCGTATTTTCAGGGGGAGACTATGGCTACACCTTC
d_gene: NA; abundance: NA; j_gene: TRBJ1-1; v_gene: TRBV5-1; CDR3aa: CASSLEPGPDTEAFF; CDR3nt: TGCGCCAGCAGCTTGGAGCCAGGGCCCGACACTGAAGCTTTCTTT
d_gene: NA; abundance: once; j_gene: TRBJ2-3; v_gene: TRBV25-1; CDR3aa: CASSESPEGSTDTQYF; CDR3nt: TGTGCCAGCAGTGAATCACCGGAGGGGAGCACAGATACGCAGTATTTT
d_gene: NA; abundance: NA; j_gene: TRBJ1-1; v_gene: TRBV5-1; CDR3aa: CASSLEGEDTEAFF; CDR3nt: TGCGCCAGCAGCTTGGAAGGGGAAGACACTGAAGCTTTCTTT
d_gene: NA; abundance: NA; j_gene: TRBJ2-2; v_gene: TRBV19; CDR3aa: CASSSRTGELFF; CDR3nt: TGTGCCAGTAGTAGTCGGACCGGGGAGCTGTTTTTT
d_gene: NA; abundance: NA; j_gene: TRBJ2-5; v_gene: TRBV28; CDR3aa: CASSRSGTMQTQYF; CDR3nt: TGTGCCAGCAGTAGATCCGGGACAATGCAGACCCAGTACTTC
d_gene: NA; abundance: NA; j_gene: TRBJ2-7; v_gene: TRBV14; CDR3aa: CASSRVPYEQYF; CDR3nt: TGTGCCAGCAGCCGGGTACCCTACGAGCAGTACTTC
d_gene: TRBD1; abundance: NA; j_gene: TRBJ1-5; v_gene: TRBV27; CDR3aa: CASSLFPDRVGQPQHF; CDR3nt: TGTGCCAGCAGTTTATTTCCTGACAGGGTTGGTCAGCCCCAGCATTTT
d_gene: NA; abundance: NA; j_gene: TRBJ2-5; v_gene: TRBV5-1; CDR3aa: CASSPALGVVETQYF; CDR3nt: TGCGCCAGCAGCCCAGCCCTCGGGGTCGTGGAGACCCAGTACTTC
d_gene: NA; abundance: NA; j_gene: TRBJ1-3; v_gene: TRBV5-1; CDR3aa: CASSLRGPSGNTIYF; CDR3nt: TGCGCCAGCAGCTTAAGGGGACCCTCTGGAAACACCATATATTTT
d_gene: TRBD2; abundance: once; j_gene: TRBJ2-3; v_gene: TRBV30; CDR3aa: CAWSNSGADTQYF; CDR3nt: TGTGCCTGGAGTAATAGCGGGGCAGATACGCAGTATTTT
d_gene: NA; abundance: NA; j_gene: TRBJ1-1; v_gene: TRBV7-9; CDR3aa: CASSLRVEAFF; CDR3nt: TGTGCCAGCAGCTTAAGGGTCGAAGCTTTCTTT
d_gene: TRBD1; abundance: NA; j_gene: TRBJ1-1; v_gene: TRBV7-9; CDR3aa: CASSLVTGGHTEAFF; CDR3nt: TGTGCCAGCAGCTTAGTGACAGGGGGCCACACTGAAGCTTTCTTT
d_gene: TRBD1; abundance: NA; j_gene: TRBJ1-1; v_gene: TRBV29-1; CDR3aa: CSASTGGDYTEAFF; CDR3nt: TGCAGCGCTTCGACAGGGGGCGATTATACTGAAGCTTTCTTT
d_gene: TRBD1; abundance: NA; j_gene: TRBJ1-2; v_gene: TRBV19; CDR3aa: CASSIGGQGLGYTF; CDR3nt: TGTGCCAGTAGTATAGGAGGACAGGGGTTGGGCTACACCTTC
d_gene: NA; abundance: NA; j_gene: TRBJ1-2; v_gene: TRBV4-3; CDR3aa: CASSPQSDASYGYTF; CDR3nt: TGCGCCAGCAGCCCGCAAAGCGACGCGAGCTATGGCTACACCTTC
d_gene: NA; abundance: NA; j_gene: TRBJ1-2; v_gene: TRBV19; CDR3aa: CASSIDVGGYTF; CDR3nt: TGTGCCAGTAGTATTGACGTGGGTGGCTACACCTTC